Listed below are T cell receptor beta chains from one sample, sequenced in a study of blood T cells in healthy people across ages. From the 5' RACE reads, TCRdb called clonotypes with MiXCR, one entry per CDR3 protein. The sample holds about 2 million distinct CDR3 sequences, around half seen once. The sample comprised blood. The receptors were sampled from a woman aged 35 to 49 in good health. The CDR3 runs from the conserved cysteine through the conserved F or W. D genes are given only for firm matches. A clone size is listed for some rows: how often the clone was seen (once, few, many), or a class if it is expanded.

v_gene: TRBV6-2/TRBV6-3
d_gene: TRBD2
len: 12
abundance: -
j_gene: TRBJ2-1
CDR3aa: CASSYSRGVEFF
CDR3nt: TGTGCCAGCAGTTACTCGCGGGGGGTTGAGTTCTTC

v_gene: TRBV24-1
d_gene: TRBD2
len: 14
abundance: few
j_gene: TRBJ2-1
CDR3aa: CATRGGGAYNEQFF
CDR3nt: TGTGCCACCAGGGGCGGGGGGGCCTACAATGAGCAGTTCTTC

v_gene: TRBV6-2/TRBV6-3
d_gene: TRBD1
len: 16
abundance: -
j_gene: TRBJ2-7
CDR3aa: CASSLIPGTGFAEQYF
CDR3nt: TGTGCCAGCAGCCTTATTCCCGGGACAGGGTTCGCCGAGCAGTACTTC

v_gene: TRBV7-8
d_gene: TRBD2
len: 18
abundance: -
j_gene: TRBJ2-4
CDR3aa: CASSPPAGRGDGLNIQYF
CDR3nt: TGTGCCAGCAGCCCACCTGCCGGGCGGGGGGATGGTTTGAACATTCAGTACTTC

v_gene: TRBV6-6
d_gene: -
len: 15
abundance: -
j_gene: TRBJ1-2
CDR3aa: CASTNGQLANYGYTF
CDR3nt: TGTGCCAGCACTAATGGACAGTTAGCTAACTATGGCTACACCTTC

v_gene: TRBV5-1
d_gene: TRBD1
len: 16
abundance: -
j_gene: TRBJ2-3
CDR3aa: CASSLNRDRGTDTQYF
CDR3nt: TGCGCCAGCAGCTTGAACCGGGACAGGGGCACGGATACGCAGTATTTT

v_gene: TRBV7-9
d_gene: -
len: 16
abundance: -
j_gene: TRBJ2-5
CDR3aa: CASSPSKGQQPETQYF
CDR3nt: TGTGCCAGCAGCCCTTCGAAGGGACAACAGCCGGAGACCCAGTACTTC

v_gene: TRBV5-6
d_gene: TRBD2
len: 16
abundance: -
j_gene: TRBJ2-5
CDR3aa: CASSLAGREGVETQYF
CDR3nt: TGTGCCAGCAGCTTGGCCGGGAGGGAAGGGGTGGAGACCCAGTACTTC

v_gene: TRBV13
d_gene: TRBD1
len: 15
abundance: once
j_gene: TRBJ2-1
CDR3aa: CATGTEKDSYNEQFF
CDR3nt: TGTGCCACCGGGACAGAAAAAGACTCCTACAATGAGCAGTTCTTC

v_gene: TRBV18
d_gene: TRBD2
len: 15
abundance: -
j_gene: TRBJ2-3
CDR3aa: CASSPGGGNTDTQYF
CDR3nt: TGTGCCAGCTCACCAGGCGGGGGTAACACAGATACGCAGTATTTT

v_gene: TRBV6-2/TRBV6-3
d_gene: TRBD2
len: 17
abundance: -
j_gene: TRBJ2-7
CDR3aa: CASSYSASGDSYNEQYF
CDR3nt: TGTGCCAGCAGTTACTCTGCTAGCGGGGACTCCTACAATGAGCAGTACTTC

v_gene: TRBV9
d_gene: TRBD2
len: 15
abundance: -
j_gene: TRBJ2-3
CDR3aa: CASGRLAGGSDTQYF
CDR3nt: TGTGCCAGCGGTCGACTAGCGGGGGGGTCAGATACGCAGTATTTT

v_gene: TRBV6-5
d_gene: TRBD1
len: 14
abundance: -
j_gene: TRBJ1-2
CDR3aa: CASSFDRERNGYTF
CDR3nt: TGTGCCAGCAGTTTCGACAGGGAGAGGAATGGCTACACCTTC

v_gene: TRBV6-6
d_gene: -
len: 14
abundance: -
j_gene: TRBJ1-1
CDR3aa: CASRPVSWRTEAFF
CDR3nt: TGTGCCAGCAGACCGGTGTCTTGGCGCACTGAAGCTTTCTTT

v_gene: TRBV29-1
d_gene: TRBD2
len: 14
abundance: few
j_gene: TRBJ2-1
CDR3aa: CSVSQRGSYNEQFF
CDR3nt: TGCAGCGTTTCTCAGCGGGGATCCTACAATGAGCAGTTCTTC

v_gene: TRBV27
d_gene: -
len: 14
abundance: few
j_gene: TRBJ2-3
CDR3aa: CASSLLGLADTQYF
CDR3nt: TGTGCCAGCAGTTTATTGGGGTTGGCAGATACGCAGTATTTT

v_gene: TRBV4-1
d_gene: -
len: 15
abundance: few
j_gene: TRBJ2-3
CDR3aa: CASSQAGTRTDTQYF
CDR3nt: TGCGCCAGCAGCCAGGCCGGGACACGCACAGATACGCAGTATTTT

v_gene: TRBV21-1
d_gene: -
len: 16
abundance: -
j_gene: TRBJ2-1
CDR3aa: CASGSHQTRTYNEQFF
CDR3nt: TGTGCCAGCGGCAGTCACCAAACAAGAACCTACAATGAGCAGTTCTTC

v_gene: TRBV6-6
d_gene: TRBD1
len: 15
abundance: few
j_gene: TRBJ2-5
CDR3aa: CASSTTGGSGETQYF
CDR3nt: TGTGCCAGCAGTACGACAGGGGGCTCGGGAGAGACCCAGTACTTC

v_gene: TRBV6-2/TRBV6-3
d_gene: -
len: 14
abundance: -
j_gene: TRBJ2-7
CDR3aa: CASSPYESSYEQYF
CDR3nt: TGTGCCAGCAGCCCCTATGAGAGCTCCTACGAGCAGTACTTC

v_gene: TRBV5-1
d_gene: TRBD1
len: 15
abundance: -
j_gene: TRBJ2-7
CDR3aa: CTSSFADRGHYEQYF
CDR3nt: TGCACCAGCAGCTTCGCTGACAGGGGACACTACGAGCAGTACTTC

v_gene: TRBV7-2
d_gene: TRBD2
len: 17
abundance: once
j_gene: TRBJ2-1
CDR3aa: CASSLDPGLVAYNEQFF
CDR3nt: TGTGCCAGCAGCCTCGACCCGGGACTAGTGGCCTACAATGAGCAGTTCTTC

v_gene: TRBV27
d_gene: -
len: 13
abundance: -
j_gene: TRBJ1-2
CDR3aa: CASSSGRTGGYTF
CDR3nt: TGTGCCAGCAGTTCCGGACGGACTGGGGGCTACACCTTC

v_gene: TRBV5-1
d_gene: TRBD2
len: 15
abundance: -
j_gene: TRBJ2-5
CDR3aa: CASSFVAGGGETQYF
CDR3nt: TGCGCCAGCAGCTTCGTGGCGGGGGGTGGAGAGACCCAGTACTTC

v_gene: TRBV6-5
d_gene: -
len: 15
abundance: -
j_gene: TRBJ2-7
CDR3aa: CASRPLGQSAYEQYF
CDR3nt: TGTGCCAGCAGACCGCTAGGGCAGTCCGCCTACGAGCAGTACTTC

v_gene: TRBV10-3
d_gene: TRBD1
len: 12
abundance: -
j_gene: TRBJ1-2
CDR3aa: CAISTGTDGYTF
CDR3nt: TGTGCCATCAGTACCGGGACAGACGGCTACACCTTC

v_gene: TRBV20-1
d_gene: TRBD2
len: 15
abundance: few
j_gene: TRBJ2-5
CDR3aa: CSARDGTMSQETQYF
CDR3nt: TGCAGTGCTAGAGACGGGACTATGTCGCAAGAGACCCAGTACTTC

v_gene: TRBV7-2
d_gene: -
len: 13
abundance: -
j_gene: TRBJ2-1
CDR3aa: CASSLQWFNEQFF
CDR3nt: TGTGCCAGCAGCCTACAATGGTTCAATGAGCAGTTCTTC

v_gene: TRBV9
d_gene: -
len: 14
abundance: few
j_gene: TRBJ2-5
CDR3aa: CASSVAQGSETQYF
CDR3nt: TGTGCCAGCAGCGTAGCTCAAGGTTCGGAGACCCAGTACTTC

v_gene: TRBV27
d_gene: TRBD2
len: 16
abundance: few
j_gene: TRBJ2-3
CDR3aa: CASSSPVSGGLDTQYF
CDR3nt: TGTGCCAGCAGTTCCCCGGTTAGCGGGGGGTTAGATACGCAGTATTTT

v_gene: TRBV6-2/TRBV6-3
d_gene: -
len: 15
abundance: -
j_gene: TRBJ1-1
CDR3aa: CASSYWGRANTEAFF
CDR3nt: TGTGCCAGCAGTTACTGGGGACGGGCTAACACTGAAGCTTTCTTT

v_gene: TRBV18
d_gene: TRBD1
len: 17
abundance: -
j_gene: TRBJ2-6
CDR3aa: CASSPRQGVPGANVLTF
CDR3nt: TGTGCCAGCTCACCCCGACAGGGAGTCCCTGGGGCCAACGTCCTGACTTTC

v_gene: TRBV5-5
d_gene: TRBD2
len: 18
abundance: -
j_gene: TRBJ2-1
CDR3aa: CASSFLTSGGISYNEQFF
CDR3nt: TGTGCCAGCAGCTTCTTGACTAGCGGGGGGATCTCCTACAATGAGCAGTTCTTC

v_gene: TRBV7-2
d_gene: TRBD2
len: 22
abundance: few
j_gene: TRBJ2-7
CDR3aa: CASSLARGVLAGDARGAYEQYF
CDR3nt: TGTGCCAGCAGCTTAGCGCGAGGCGTTCTAGCGGGGGACGCCCGGGGAGCCTACGAGCAGTACTTC

v_gene: TRBV9
d_gene: -
len: 13
abundance: once
j_gene: TRBJ2-3
CDR3aa: CASSGWDTDTQYF
CDR3nt: TGTGCCAGCAGCGGATGGGACACAGATACGCAGTATTTT

v_gene: TRBV29-1
d_gene: TRBD1
len: 15
abundance: few
j_gene: TRBJ2-1
CDR3aa: CSVVKGDRDYNEQFF
CDR3nt: TGCAGCGTCGTGAAAGGGGACAGGGACTACAATGAGCAGTTCTTC

v_gene: TRBV15
d_gene: -
len: 15
abundance: -
j_gene: TRBJ2-7
CDR3aa: CATSRDPAGSYEQYF
CDR3nt: TGTGCCACCAGCAGAGATCCCGCAGGCTCCTACGAGCAGTACTTC

v_gene: TRBV4-2
d_gene: -
len: 15
abundance: few
j_gene: TRBJ2-7
CDR3aa: CASSQDGAGVYEQYF
CDR3nt: TGTGCCAGCAGCCAAGACGGCGCCGGGGTATACGAGCAGTACTTC

v_gene: TRBV7-8
d_gene: TRBD2
len: 17
abundance: few
j_gene: TRBJ2-1
CDR3aa: CASSSRLAGVVINEQFF
CDR3nt: TGTGCCAGCAGCTCCCGACTAGCGGGGGTCGTAATCAATGAGCAGTTCTTC

v_gene: TRBV9
d_gene: TRBD2
len: 15
abundance: -
j_gene: TRBJ2-3
CDR3aa: CVSSVDEAGADTQYF
CDR3nt: TGTGTCAGCAGCGTAGATGAAGCGGGGGCGGATACGCAGTATTTT

v_gene: TRBV4-3
d_gene: -
len: 16
abundance: -
j_gene: TRBJ2-1
CDR3aa: CASSPQTGMTYNEQFF
CDR3nt: TGCGCCAGCAGCCCCCAAACAGGGATGACCTACAATGAGCAGTTCTTC

v_gene: TRBV6-2/TRBV6-3
d_gene: -
len: 15
abundance: -
j_gene: TRBJ1-1
CDR3aa: CASSSGTEMNTEAFF
CDR3nt: TGTGCCAGCAGTTCCGGGACGGAGATGAACACTGAAGCTTTCTTT

v_gene: TRBV20-1
d_gene: TRBD1
len: 13
abundance: few
j_gene: TRBJ2-1
CDR3aa: CSARDRGANEQFF
CDR3nt: TGCAGTGCTCGGGACAGGGGAGCCAATGAGCAGTTCTTC

v_gene: TRBV7-9
d_gene: -
len: 13
abundance: -
j_gene: TRBJ2-5
CDR3aa: CASSQEPMETQYF
CDR3nt: TGTGCCAGCAGCCAAGAACCAATGGAGACCCAGTACTTC

v_gene: TRBV12-3/TRBV12-4
d_gene: TRBD1
len: 14
abundance: many
j_gene: TRBJ2-3
CDR3aa: CASSRQGYTDTQYF
CDR3nt: TGTGCCAGCAGTAGACAGGGTTATACAGATACGCAGTATTTT

v_gene: TRBV10-3
d_gene: -
len: 13
abundance: -
j_gene: TRBJ1-1
CDR3aa: CATADGTLTEAFF
CDR3nt: TGTGCCACCGCGGACGGAACTCTTACTGAAGCTTTCTTT

v_gene: TRBV4-2
d_gene: -
len: 14
abundance: -
j_gene: TRBJ2-7
CDR3aa: CASSPGLTGYEQYF
CDR3nt: TGTGCCAGCAGCCCTGGTTTAACAGGCTACGAGCAGTACTTC

v_gene: TRBV7-9
d_gene: TRBD1
len: 15
abundance: -
j_gene: TRBJ2-5
CDR3aa: CASSWGDRDQETQYF
CDR3nt: TGTGCCAGCAGCTGGGGGGACAGGGACCAAGAGACCCAGTACTTC

v_gene: TRBV4-3
d_gene: -
len: 16
abundance: few
j_gene: TRBJ2-3
CDR3aa: CASSQDPQSRTDTQYF
CDR3nt: TGCGCCAGCAGCCAAGACCCCCAAAGTCGCACAGATACGCAGTATTTT

v_gene: TRBV24-1
d_gene: -
len: 13
abundance: -
j_gene: TRBJ2-1
CDR3aa: CATSDGMTIQQFF
CDR3nt: TGTGCCACCAGTGATGGAATGACGATCCAGCAGTTCTTC

v_gene: TRBV6-2/TRBV6-3
d_gene: TRBD1
len: 15
abundance: -
j_gene: TRBJ2-5
CDR3aa: CASRRPGQAQETQYF
CDR3nt: TGTGCCAGCAGACGACCGGGACAGGCCCAAGAGACCCAGTACTTC

v_gene: TRBV5-1
d_gene: -
len: 15
abundance: -
j_gene: TRBJ2-7
CDR3aa: CASSALGTDYNEQYF
CDR3nt: TGCGCCAGCAGCGCGCTGGGGACGGACTACAATGAGCAGTACTTC

v_gene: TRBV4-3
d_gene: -
len: 16
abundance: -
j_gene: TRBJ1-2
CDR3aa: CASSQDRVESNYGYTF
CDR3nt: TGCGCCAGCAGCCAAGATAGGGTGGAATCCAACTATGGCTACACCTTC

v_gene: TRBV7-2
d_gene: -
len: 13
abundance: few
j_gene: TRBJ2-7
CDR3aa: CASSQIPDREQYF
CDR3nt: TGTGCCAGCAGCCAAATCCCCGATCGGGAGCAGTACTTC